This T cell receptor beta chain derives from a study of T-cell memory formation after mild COVID-19 (dated by TCRdb to 2020 to 2022). For context, the study as a whole: Most TCR sequence clusters were specific to one of the two donors. The cohort was made up of two young adult volunteers, one female and one male, who were previously healthy. In a couple of donors, T-cell clones that expanded and contracted after mild COVID-19 were followed by sequencing TCRalpha and TCRbeta repertoires longitudinally. Paper-wide results and their limitations: Some responding clones were detected in pre-infection memory, suggesting pre-existing cross-reactive memory T cells joined the SARS-CoV-2 response. The study included only a couple of mild cases, and larger cohorts that include severe cases with pre-infection samples were judged to be necessary. Balanced CD4/CD8 phenotypes were observed for clones contracting from day 15 to 85, whereas a bias towards CD4+ was observed for a second wave of clones expanding from day 15 to 37. Contracting CD4+ clones were found mainly in CM and EM memory subsets, while CD8+ clones were enriched in EMRA. SARS-CoV-2 specificity of the second-wave clones peaking on day 37 was not confirmed.

This clonotype was seen a handful of times. Its antigen is unknown. Per-base quality was not reported, and no clone a single base away is much larger than it. The sequencing machine was an Illumina NovaSeq 6000. TCRalpha and TCRbeta cDNA libraries were constructed by 5'RACE with constant-segment primers, with sample barcodes and unique molecular identifiers being introduced. Trizol reagent was used to extract RNA from every sample. Amplification of the libraries took two PCR steps, and the second step added a second sample barcode plus Illumina TruSeq adapters. Sequencing of libraries was performed on an Illumina NovaSeq with 2 x 150 bp paired-end reads. Per the authors' processing: With migec v1.2.7, reads were demultiplexed and then collapsed into UMI-guided consensus sequences. With mixcr v2.1.11, UMI consensuses were aligned to TRA and TRB V and J templates and assembled into clonotypes. A clonotype was counted as expanded or contracted only if both edgeR and NoisET called the change significant, with noise models trained on biological replicates. For edgeR calls, the cutoffs were a false discovery rate-adjusted p below 0.01 and a log2 fold-change threshold of 1. PCA with hierarchical clustering of max-normalized trajectories of the 1000 most abundant clonotypes was used as exploratory dynamics analysis. Separately sequenced CD4+ and CD8+ repertoires were used to assign the CD4 or CD8 phenotype of responding clones. TCRdb trimmed the raw reads at Q25, called clones with MiXCR and kept productive beta chains. Under each unique CDR3 protein, matching rows form one entry showing the most common genes and DNA. The V and J calls and clone size come from TCRdb's table, not from the authors' own analysis. Counted in this sample were about 190,000 distinct CDR3 sequences; roughly 10% of them appeared once. The ten largest clones add up to 2.5% to 3.5% of the sample.

Ficoll-Paque density gradient centrifugation was the method used to isolate PBMCs. From the cysteine through the phenylalanine, the CDR3 covers 15 amino acids. The sequence is cut down to CDR3 DNA, 45 bases in frame from base 1. Trimming costs V 5 bases and J 0 bases, and their ends lie 14 bases apart. The sample comprised PBMCs or a T cell subset sorted from them (not recorded which). The chain uses TRBV12-3 or TRBV12-4 and TRBJ2-7; the D gene is unclear. This TCR derives from a man younger than 35 who had mild COVID-19 (a few samples of this study predate the infection). The sample titles of this study are shuffled in the database, so cell type and time point are left out; the donor was told from shared clones. CDR3 sequence: CASSQARRGSYEQYF. The nucleotide sequence reads as follows: TGTGCCAGCAGTCAAGCCAGAAGAGGCTCCTACGAGCAGTACTTC.